This TCR beta chain was retrieved from a study of blood T cell repertoires in COVID-19 (dated by TCRdb to the early 2020s). For context, the study as a whole: The collaborator samples originated in the United States, Italy and Spain and spanned the acute and convalescent phases of COVID-19. The material from the prospective study consisted of cDNA or gDNA derived from T cells, B-cell-depleted T cells, or PBMCs. Deeply sampled blood TCRbeta repertoires from subjects exposed to, actively infected with, or recovered from COVID-19 were included in the dataset. The repertoires were made available in a free public database intended to serve as a resource for research on the immune response to SARS-CoV-2. Samples were obtained from the ongoing ImmuneRACE study (first 160 participants) and from 1,254 subjects provided by 6 global collaborators. Nearly every sample came with metadata listing a de-identified subject ID, COVID-19 status, age in years and sex. Where available, HLA class I and class II types were taken from metadata supplied by the sample provider and were not determined by assay-based typing.

Whole blood was collected in K2EDTA tubes by collaborating institutions according to the institutions' own protocols. Collaborator samples were shipped for TCRbeta analysis as frozen whole blood, isolated PBMCs, or DNA extracted from either sample type. TCRbeta CDR3 regions were amplified from genomic DNA by means of the immunoSEQ Assay, a bias-controlled multiplex PCR. Concerning the study's data processing: The number of nucleated cells in each sample was estimated from the amplification of reference gene primers within the assay. Sequence reads were collapsed and filtered to measure the absolute abundance of every unique TCRbeta CDR3 rearrangement. For each sample, productive Simpson clonality was calculated as the square root of Simpson's diversity index over productive rearrangements. What TCRdb holds here is the immuneACCESS table cut down to in-frame rearrangements. Part of the clones is not present; checked against another copy, under half of the missing clones reflect an unresolved V gene, and the others are unexplained. The V and J calls and the clone size are those of that table, but D and trimming were determined from the DNA. This sample holds about 89,000 clones; around nine tenths were observed only once. The ten largest clonotypes hold 0.95% to 1.5% of the sample.

From V the trimming removes 3 bases and from J it removes 9 bases, while the gene matches leave 7 bases of the junction unaccounted for. The CDR3 starts with the cysteine, ends with the phenylalanine, and has 15 residues. CDR3 DNA is the only sequence kept; it has 45 bases, read in frame from the first base. From the germline V gene (reference sequence), CDR1 is LNHDA and CDR2 is SQIVND. Broader findings and caveats from the paper: The quantity of clinical and demographic metadata differed by source and by participant and was supplied without curation.

Comments on this clone: Its antigen is currently not known. No clone much larger than this one lies a single base away; base qualities are absent.

Recombination connected TRBV19 to TRBJ1-6, with 8 junctional bases fitting TRBD1. The receptor's source is an elderly man with active or convalescent COVID-19. Material for sequencing was peripheral blood. The sequenced DNA: TGTGCCAGTAGTATTGGACAGGGACTTGGTTCACCCCTCCACTTT. Its translation is CASSIGQGLGSPLHF.